A selection of T cell receptor beta chains follows, all from one sample in a study of blood T cell repertoires in COVID-19. Here immunoSEQ multiplex PCR was the method, and the copy in TCRdb shows in-frame clones only, minus some. The repertoire has about 320,000 clones, 90% of them found once; the top ten carry about 4%. The specimen sequenced was PBMCs or T cells enriched from blood (not recorded which). All receptors come from a woman in her twenties or thirties who had been exposed to COVID-19. Both conserved end residues are part of each CDR3. Each record gives: D gene, J gene, V gene, clone size, CDR3 protein, CDR3 DNA. A D gene is named only where the DNA matches it firmly. Some rows mark clone size as missing; the rest say once, few, many or name a class of expanded clone.

TRBD1,TRBJ1-2,TRBV7-9,-,CASSSNRGWGYGYTF,TGTGCCAGCAGCTCTAACAGGGGATGGGGATATGGCTACACCTTC
TRBD2,TRBJ2-2,TRBV29-1,-,CSGGLAGLGGTGELFF,TGCAGCGGTGGACTAGCGGGGTTAGGGGGCACCGGGGAGCTGTTTTTT
-,TRBJ1-1,TRBV3-1/TRBV3-2,few,CASSQVGPGASAFF,TGTGCCAGCAGCCAAGTCGGACCAGGGGCGTCGGCTTTCTTT
-,TRBJ1-2,TRBV15,-,CATSRDFDSFNYGYTF,TGTGCCACCAGCAGAGATTTTGACAGCTTCAACTATGGCTACACCTTC
-,TRBJ2-1,TRBV5-4,-,CASSLLAGASYNEQFF,TGTGCCAGCAGCCTTTTGGCGGGGGCCTCCTACAATGAGCAGTTCTTC
TRBD2,TRBJ2-5,TRBV4-2,-,CASSQDLVGGGETQYF,TGTGCCAGCAGCCAAGATCTTGTGGGCGGGGGGGAGACCCAGTACTTC
-,TRBJ1-4,TRBV5-1,-,CASAEKSATNEKLFF,TGCGCCAGCGCGGAGAAGTCTGCAACTAATGAAAAACTGTTTTTT
-,TRBJ1-6,TRBV7-9,-,CASSLVMTNSPLHF,TGTGCCAGCAGCTTAGTTATGACAAATTCACCCCTCCACTTT
-,TRBJ2-3,TRBV3-1/TRBV3-2,-,CASSHSAYTQYF,TGTGCCAGCAGCCACAGCGCCTATACGCAGTATTTT
-,TRBJ2-7,TRBV30,-,CAWRGSSYEQYF,TGTGCCTGGAGGGGCAGTTCCTACGAGCAGTACTTC
-,TRBJ2-7,TRBV9,-,CASSVGDTFSYEQYF,TGTGCCAGCAGCGTAGGGGACACCTTCTCCTACGAGCAGTACTTC
-,TRBJ2-2,TRBV4-3,-,CASSRGDFPPGELFF,TGCGCCAGCAGCCGAGGGGACTTCCCCCCCGGGGAGCTGTTTTTT
TRBD2,TRBJ2-7,TRBV18,-,CASSSGLAGPYEQYF,TGTGCCAGCTCATCCGGACTAGCGGGGCCCTACGAGCAGTACTTC
-,TRBJ2-3,TRBV19,-,CASSIRGWGDTQYF,TGTGCCAGTAGTATAAGGGGGTGGGGAGATACGCAGTATTTT
-,TRBJ1-3,TRBV3-1/TRBV3-2,-,CASSSRISGNTIYF,TGTGCCAGCAGCTCGCGGATCTCTGGAAACACCATATATTTT
TRBD1,TRBJ1-1,TRBV5-1,-,CASGQDPGTEAFF,TGCGCCAGCGGACAGGACCCGGGAACTGAAGCTTTCTTT
-,TRBJ1-2,TRBV11-2,-,CASSLGADYGYTF,TGTGCCAGCAGCTTAGGGGCAGACTATGGCTACACCTTC
TRBD1,TRBJ2-1,TRBV7-6,-,CASSPTGGLVNEQFF,TGTGCCAGCAGCCCGACAGGGGGCTTGGTCAATGAGCAGTTCTTC
TRBD1,TRBJ2-7,TRBV3-1/TRBV3-2,-,CASSQACGTEREQYF,TGTGCCAGCAGCCAAGCTTGTGGGACAGAACGGGAGCAGTACTTC
-,TRBJ2-5,TRBV11-1,-,CASSLRPGETQYF,TGTGCCAGCAGCCTCCGACCCGGGGAGACCCAGTACTTC
TRBD1,TRBJ2-4,TRBV7-2,-,CASSSDRGNIQYF,TGTGCCAGCAGCTCAGACAGGGGAAACATTCAGTACTTC
-,TRBJ1-2,TRBV4-1,-,CASSQDRQVLSYGYTF,TGCGCCAGCAGCCAAGATCGGCAGGTTCTTTCCTATGGCTACACCTTC
-,TRBJ1-1,TRBV21-1,-,CASSKERELNTEAFF,TGTGCCAGCAGCAAAGAGAGGGAATTGAACACTGAAGCTTTCTTT
-,TRBJ2-7,TRBV19,-,CASSMVDSYEQYF,TGTGCCAGTAGTATGGTAGATTCCTACGAGCAGTACTTC
TRBD1,TRBJ2-7,TRBV5-3,-,CARSLALGQGKYEQYF,TGTGCCAGAAGCTTGGCCCTGGGACAGGGTAAGTACGAGCAGTACTTC
TRBD1,TRBJ2-2,TRBV3-1/TRBV3-2,once,CASSQGGTVGTGELFF,TGTGCCAGCAGCCAAGGGGGGACAGTAGGCACCGGGGAGCTGTTTTTT
-,TRBJ2-7,TRBV18,-,CASSPPSSYEQYF,TGTGCCAGCTCTCCCCCGAGCTCCTACGAGCAGTACTTC
TRBD1,TRBJ2-2,TRBV6-1,-,CASSEDRGRWGYTGELFF,TGTGCCAGCAGTGAAGACAGGGGGCGCTGGGGTTACACCGGGGAGCTGTTTTTT
-,TRBJ2-7,TRBV11-2,-,CASSLVGLSYEQYF,TGTGCCAGCAGCTTGGTGGGGCTTAGCTACGAGCAGTACTTC
TRBD2,TRBJ2-2,TRBV2,few,CASSVLAGYTGELFF,TGTGCCAGCAGTGTCCTAGCGGGGTACACCGGGGAGCTGTTTTTT
TRBD1,TRBJ2-7,TRBV6-6,-,CASSYSTGTYEQYF,TGTGCCAGCAGTTATTCGACAGGGACCTACGAGCAGTACTTC
-,TRBJ1-1,TRBV15,few,CATSRQGIMNTEAFF,TGTGCCACCAGCAGACAGGGGATTATGAACACTGAAGCTTTCTTT
-,TRBJ1-2,TRBV19,-,CASSPHQANGYTF,TGTGCCAGTAGTCCCCATCAAGCAAATGGCTACACCTTC
TRBD2,TRBJ2-2,TRBV4-3,-,CASSQDRVSGGATGELFF,TGCGCCAGCAGCCAAGATCGAGTTAGCGGGGGGGCCACCGGGGAGCTGTTTTTT
-,TRBJ2-1,TRBV7-8,-,CASSLGRVNNEQFF,TGTGCCAGCAGCTTAGGGCGGGTGAACAATGAGCAGTTCTTC
TRBD1,TRBJ1-3,TRBV24-1,-,CATSDFLRKSGGLGNTIYF,TGTGCCACCAGTGATTTTCTCCGTAAGTCAGGGGGGCTCGGAAACACCATATATTTT
-,TRBJ2-2,TRBV11-1,-,CASRRAVTNTGELFF,TGTGCCAGCCGGCGGGCAGTAACGAACACCGGGGAGCTGTTTTTT
TRBD2,TRBJ2-2,TRBV6-5,-,CARRRLADGELFF,TGTGCCAGACGAAGACTAGCGGACGGGGAGCTGTTTTTT
-,TRBJ1-2,TRBV6-5,-,CASSPSSRQEGYTF,TGTGCCAGCAGTCCAAGTTCCCGACAGGAAGGCTACACCTTC
TRBD1,TRBJ2-7,TRBV5-1,-,CASSLALSGQGGEQYF,TGCGCCAGCAGCTTAGCGTTGTCGGGACAGGGTGGCGAGCAGTACTTC
-,TRBJ2-7,TRBV5-1,once,CASSLQGTRNEQYF,TGCGCCAGCAGCTTACAGGGCACCAGGAACGAGCAGTACTTC
TRBD1,TRBJ1-4,TRBV20-1,-,CSASRQGSREKLFF,TGCAGTGCTAGTAGACAGGGTTCTCGCGAAAAACTGTTTTTT
TRBD1,TRBJ1-4,TRBV18,-,CASSPNQATGGQGEKLFF,TGTGCCAGCTCACCGAACCAAGCGACAGGAGGACAGGGCGAAAAACTGTTTTTT
TRBD1,TRBJ1-2,TRBV7-8,once,CASSQQGGYTF,TGTGCCAGCAGCCAACAGGGGGGCTACACCTTC
-,TRBJ1-2,TRBV29-1,once,CSVPLGGFYGYTF,TGCAGCGTCCCCCTAGGGGGATTCTATGGCTACACCTTC
TRBD1,TRBJ2-1,TRBV29-1,-,CSAGTAAYNEQFF,TGCAGCGCCGGGACAGCGGCCTACAATGAGCAGTTCTTC
TRBD2,TRBJ2-7,TRBV29-1,-,CSVGGGTYEQYF,TGCAGCGTGGGGGGGGGAACCTACGAGCAGTACTTC
TRBD1,TRBJ1-4,TRBV27,-,CASSLFSLGQGASANEKLFF,TGTGCCAGCAGTTTATTCAGCCTCGGACAGGGGGCTTCAGCTAATGAAAAACTGTTTTTT
-,TRBJ1-1,TRBV7-9,-,CASSRRGGPIF,TGTGCCAGCAGCCGTCGTGGCGGGCCAATATTT
-,TRBJ1-5,TRBV4-1,-,CASRDRQSLSNQPQHF,TGCGCCAGCAGGGACCGACAGAGTCTTAGCAATCAGCCCCAGCATTTT
-,TRBJ2-2,TRBV5-4,-,CASSPSLQAFEGELFF,TGTGCCAGCAGCCCCTCACTCCAGGCTTTTGAGGGGGAGCTGTTTTTT
TRBD1,TRBJ1-1,TRBV6-5,once,CASSRDRKNTEAFF,TGTGCCAGCAGTCGGGACAGAAAGAACACTGAAGCTTTCTTT
-,TRBJ1-1,TRBV12-3/TRBV12-4,-,CASRLARGTEAFF,TGTGCCAGCAGACTGGCCCGGGGCACTGAAGCTTTCTTT
TRBD2,TRBJ2-3,TRBV2,-,CASSRTSGGPGVLTDTQYF,TGTGCCAGCAGTAGGACTAGCGGGGGGCCGGGGGTTTTGACAGATACGCAGTATTTT
TRBD2,TRBJ2-7,TRBV4-2,-,CASSHPRWGSGGSVYEQYF,TGTGCCAGCAGCCACCCCCGGTGGGGTAGCGGGGGGTCGGTGTATGAGCAGTACTTC
-,TRBJ1-2,TRBV12-3/TRBV12-4,-,CASSLMGISYTF,TGTGCCAGCAGTTTAATGGGCATTAGCTACACCTTC
-,TRBJ1-5,TRBV21-1,-,CASSKVYRGQSQPQHF,TGTGCCAGCAGCAAAGTATACAGGGGGCAGAGTCAGCCCCAGCATTTT
-,TRBJ1-5,TRBV3-1/TRBV3-2,-,CASSQAGNRQPQHF,TGTGCCAGCAGCCAAGCAGGGAACCGTCAGCCCCAGCATTTT
TRBD1,TRBJ1-1,TRBV11-2,-,CASSLGQGPAFF,TGTGCCAGCAGCTTAGGACAGGGCCCAGCTTTCTTT
TRBD1,TRBJ1-1,TRBV6-5,-,CASRRTGNTEAFF,TGTGCCAGCAGGCGGACAGGGAACACTGAAGCTTTCTTT